The clone carrying this T cell receptor beta chain has more than one count but fewer than ten. The data originate from a study of CD8 T cells in Susac syndrome. The multiple sclerosis controls were treatment-naive patients affected by stable or active relapsing-remitting disease. The TEMRA cells underwent FACS enrichment, while the CD8+ and CD4+ T cells underwent negative isolation. Germline assignment: CDR1 MGHRA and CDR2 YSYEKL. The CDR3 contains 14 residues. Trimming left V 1 base short and J 4 bases short, with 8 bases between. Random-hexamer reverse transcription was applied to about 0.5 to 1 ug RNA. A multiplex approach, immunoSEQ multiplex PCR, amplified TCR beta CDR3 across 54 Vbeta and 13 Jbeta. From the immunoSEQ multiplex PCR reads, TCRdb called clonotypes with MiXCR, one entry per CDR3 protein. The sample carries roughly 150,000 distinct CDR3 sequences, roughly 95% recorded once.

The J gene is TRBJ1-5, the V gene TRBV4-1, with no clear D. The receptor comes from a human donor with multiple sclerosis. The sequencing sample was made of CD8+ T cells from PBMCs. The CDR3 DNA reads TGCGCCAGCAGCCAAGTGGGTCTTAATCAGCCCCAGCATTTT. This encodes CASSQVGLNQPQHF.